This record looks at one T cell receptor (beta chain) sequence and its context. Its cognate antigen is unknown. Using immunoSEQ multiplex PCR, the repertoire was profiled, and TCRdb retains in-frame clones only, with some absent. The data hold about 190,000 clones, with just over 90% observed a single time. Trimming took 8 bases from V and 4 from J, leaving 15 bases between them. The CDR3 is 14 residues long. Germline CDR1 and CDR2: MDHEN and SYDVKM. The source of the sample is a study of T cell responses to AZD1222 COVID-19 vaccine. Study-level results: Baseline antibody screening turned up just five to seven seropositive AZD1222 recipients. Across the whole spike, CD4 TCRs peaked at regions 160-218 and 743-854. Reportedly, nearly half of unique spike TCRs recognized epitopes outside B.1.351/B.1.1.7 mutations. Donors were mostly white British, more females; clonal diversity possibly underestimated.

This chain connects TRBV28 to TRBJ1-5; tentative D call: TRBD1 (6 bases). This sample comprised peripheral blood, obtained 28 days after the second dose of the MenACWY control vaccine. The receptor was derived from an adult who received the MenACWY meningococcal vaccine as a control. The CDR3 spells CASGQSLTNQPQHF. The CDR3 DNA sequence: TGTGCCAGCGGACAGTCTCTTACAAATCAGCCCCAGCATTTT.